This note documents a single T cell receptor beta chain sequence. The antigen remains undetermined. These data are taken from a study of cytomegalovirus exposure and HLA in healthy donors. Vbeta (60) and Jbeta (13) primers were used in the PCR. Profiling relied on immunoSEQ multiplex PCR, and the TCRdb table lists in-frame clones only, not all of them. The repertoire holds 90,000 to 100,000 clones, with approximately 60% as singletons. Regarding the study as a whole: Rarity held for most TCR sequences, but there were some public TCRs that occurred in many donors. In an earlier analysis, most TCR beta V segments were productive about 87% or about 30% of the time. Associated with HLA alleles at 0.05 false discovery rate in a later analysis were approximately 17,000 TCR beta sequences.

The sequencing sample was made of PBMCs. The sequence was obtained from a boy aged 5-17 years in good health and CMV-seropositive.

The CDR3 bases are TGTGCCACCAGCAGAGTTCAAAATGAAAAACTGTTTTTT. This sequence encodes CATSRVQNEKLFF. The chain recombines TRBV15 with TRBJ1-4; D is unresolved. The CDR3 is 13 residues long. The V gene's germline CDR1 is LNHNV and CDR2 YYDKDF (reference sequence). Deletions cut 1 base from V and 5 bases from J, with 5 bases between.